This paragraph covers one T cell receptor (beta chain) sequence. Its target is unknown. Primers: 60 V beta forward and 13 J beta reverse. Using immunoSEQ multiplex PCR, the repertoire was profiled, and TCRdb retains in-frame clones only, with some absent. This table holds 85,000 to 100,000 clones, over 80% found once. The time point: after dendritic cell vaccination, including at tumor progression/relapse. Fresh-frozen tumor tissue and more than two years of survival data were available for all. This sample is drawn from a study of glioma-infiltrating T cells after dendritic cell vaccination. Study-level results: Higher TCR clonality did not directly relate to longer survival. Only a small number of patients had complete blood and tumor samples.

The CDR3 has 15 amino acids. The trim removed 5 bases at V and 4 bases at J, leaving 4 bases unmatched. Germline V gives CDR1 LNHNV, CDR2 YYDKDF (reference sequence). This clonotype was obtained from a human donor with glioblastoma. This sequence joins TRBV15 and TRBJ2-2, with 10 nucleotides matching TRBD1. The sample consisted of blood, taken after dendritic cell vaccination. CDR3 in amino acids: CATSLRTGGTGELFF. CDR3 sequence (DNA): TGTGCCACCAGCTTGCGGACAGGGGGCACCGGGGAGCTGTTTTTT.